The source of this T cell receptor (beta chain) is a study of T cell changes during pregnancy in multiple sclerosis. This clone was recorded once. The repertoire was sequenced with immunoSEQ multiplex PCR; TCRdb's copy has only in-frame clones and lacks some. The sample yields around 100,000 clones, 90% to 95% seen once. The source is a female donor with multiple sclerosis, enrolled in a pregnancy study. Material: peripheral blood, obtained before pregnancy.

The CDR3: CASSPGLAGPYNEQFF. For the CDR3, the DNA is TGTGCCAGCAGCCCGGGACTAGCGGGCCCGTACAATGAGCAGTTCTTC. The chain couples TRBV7-3 to TRBJ2-1; 12 bases align to TRBD2. The length of the CDR3 is 16 residues. V shed 5 bases, J shed 4 bases, and the junction held 6 bases outside the gene matches. Germline V lookup: CDR1 SGHTA, CDR2 FQGTGA.